The clone carrying this TCR beta chain was seen repeatedly, ten times or more. This sample is drawn from a study of human T cells and chemical hapten exposure. V was clipped by 7 bases and J by 4 bases; unmatched bases: 5. Germline V lookup: CDR1 SNHLY, CDR2 FYNNEI. This CDR3 is built from 13 residues. This sample's time point: patch test 1, 2 weeks after DPC sensitization. Regarding treatment: therapeutic diphenylcyclopropenone sensitization with weekly scalp DPC. Each CDR3 protein is one row after TCRdb ran MiXCR on the RACE reads. The table shows approximately 400,000 distinct CDR3 sequences, with more than 4.5% occurring only once.

The V gene is TRBV2, the J gene TRBJ1-1, with 8 bases lining up with TRBD1. This sequence was found in a woman aged 45 to 65 with alopecia areata. Some clones in this sample may be carry-over from other donors' samples. This specimen consisted of whole blood, obtained in connection with sensitization to the hapten diphenylcyclopropenone (DPC). The CDR3 DNA is TGTGCCAGCACCGGACAGGGAGGCACTGAAGCTTTCTTT. Amino acid sequence: CASTGQGGTEAFF. The full variable domain, with the rest looked up from reference TRBV2 and TRBJ1-1, is EPEVTQTPSHQVTQMGQEVILRCVPISNHLYFYWYRQILGQKVEFLVSFYNNEISEKSEIFDDQFSVERPDGSNFTLKIRSTKLEDSAMYFCASTGQGGTEAFFGQGTRLTVV.